These 2 T cell receptor beta chains came from one sample sequenced in a study of radiation and T cells in renal cell carcinoma. Clones were read by immunoSEQ multiplex PCR, and TCRdb kept only the in-frame ones, dropping some. The data hold approximately 150,000 clones, with roughly 80% observed a single time. The time point: baseline pretreatment blood. The treatment is: 15 Gy SBRT to primary tumor, nephrectomy 4 weeks later. The sequenced sample was blood, obtained from a patient whose treatment included radiotherapy and nephrectomy. The receptors stem from a woman in her fifties or sixties with renal cell carcinoma.

The table lists this clone with a count of one. The rearrangement uses TRBV15 and TRBJ2-5; D is perhaps TRBD1 (6 bases). The CDR3 is made up of 14 amino acids. Looked up from germline, CDR1 is LNHNV and CDR2 is YYDKDF (reference sequence). Trimming removed 0 bases at V and 2 bases at J, with 7 bases between. CDR3 residues: CATSRDRGQETQYF. Written as DNA, the CDR3 is TGTGCCACCAGCAGAGACAGGGGACAAGAGACCCAGTACTTC.

The chain is built from TRBV29-1 and TRBJ1-4; D ambiguous. The V and J ends lost 6 bases and 0 bases respectively, with 11 bases between them. CDR3 size: 14 residues. The V gene's germline CDR1 is SQVTM and CDR2 ANQGSEA. CDR3 nucleotides: TGCAGCGTAGCCCGGGAACCAACTAATGAAAAACTGTTTTTT. It codes for CSVAREPTNEKLFF.